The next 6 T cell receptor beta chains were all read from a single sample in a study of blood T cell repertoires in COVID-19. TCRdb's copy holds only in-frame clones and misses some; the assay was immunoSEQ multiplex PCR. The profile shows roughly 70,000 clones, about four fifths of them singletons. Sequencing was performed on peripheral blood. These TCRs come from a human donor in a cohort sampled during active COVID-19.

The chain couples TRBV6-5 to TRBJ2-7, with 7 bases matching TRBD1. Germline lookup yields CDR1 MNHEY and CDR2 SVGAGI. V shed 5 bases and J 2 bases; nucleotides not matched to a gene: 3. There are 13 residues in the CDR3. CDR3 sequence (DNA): TGTGCCAGCAGTAAACAGGGGACCTACGAGCAGTACTTC. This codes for CASSKQGTYEQYF.

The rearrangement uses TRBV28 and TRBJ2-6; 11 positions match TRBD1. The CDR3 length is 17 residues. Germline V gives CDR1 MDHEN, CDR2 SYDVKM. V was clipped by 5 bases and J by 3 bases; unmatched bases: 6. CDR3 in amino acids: CASSIGQGALGANVLTF. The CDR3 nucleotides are TGTGCCAGCAGTATAGGACAGGGGGCGCTTGGGGCCAACGTCCTGACTTTC. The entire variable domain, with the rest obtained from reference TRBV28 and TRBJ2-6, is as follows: DVKVTQSSRYLVKRTGEKVFLECVQDMDHENMFWYRQDPGLGLRLIYFSYDVKMKEKGDIPEGYSVSREKKERFSLILESASTNQTSMYLCASSIGQGALGANVLTFGAGSRLTVL.

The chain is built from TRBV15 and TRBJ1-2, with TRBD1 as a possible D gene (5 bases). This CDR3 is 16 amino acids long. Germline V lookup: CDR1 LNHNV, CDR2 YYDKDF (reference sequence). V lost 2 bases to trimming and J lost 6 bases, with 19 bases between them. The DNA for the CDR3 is TGTGCCACCAGCAGATACACACAGGAAGGCCTCGATGGCTACACCTTC. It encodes CATSRYTQEGLDGYTF.

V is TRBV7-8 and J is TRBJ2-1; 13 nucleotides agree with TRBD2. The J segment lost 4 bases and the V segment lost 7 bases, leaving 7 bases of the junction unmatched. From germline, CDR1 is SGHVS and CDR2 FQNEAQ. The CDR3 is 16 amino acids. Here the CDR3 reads CASNTRGLAGYNEQFF. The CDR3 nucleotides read TGTGCCAGCAACACTAGGGGACTAGCGGGGTACAATGAGCAGTTCTTC.

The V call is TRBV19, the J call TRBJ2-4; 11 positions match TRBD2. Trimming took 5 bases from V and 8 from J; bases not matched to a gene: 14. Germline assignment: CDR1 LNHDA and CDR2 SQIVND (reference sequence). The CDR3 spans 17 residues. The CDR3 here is CASSPRRSGRGLDIQYF. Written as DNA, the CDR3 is TGTGCCAGTAGTCCTCGGCGTAGCGGGAGGGGATTGGACATTCAGTACTTC.

The CDR3 loop is CASSLASGNTDTQYF. CDR3 DNA sequence: TGTGCCAGCAGCTTGGCTAGCGGGAACACAGATACGCAGTATTTT. This sequence joins TRBV5-5 and TRBJ2-3, with 9 nucleotides matching TRBD2. The CDR3 consists of 15 residues. V lost 0 bases and J lost 2; bases outside the gene matches: 1. The germline V gene encodes CDR1 SGHKS and CDR2 YYEKEE (reference sequence). Using reference TRBV5-5 and TRBJ2-3 for the parts outside the CDR3, the full variable domain is DAGVTQSPTHLIKTRGQQVTLRCSPISGHKSVSWYQQVLGQGPQFIFQYYEKEERGRGNFPDRFSARQFPNYSSELNVNALLLGDSALYLCASSLASGNTDTQYFGPGTRLTVL.